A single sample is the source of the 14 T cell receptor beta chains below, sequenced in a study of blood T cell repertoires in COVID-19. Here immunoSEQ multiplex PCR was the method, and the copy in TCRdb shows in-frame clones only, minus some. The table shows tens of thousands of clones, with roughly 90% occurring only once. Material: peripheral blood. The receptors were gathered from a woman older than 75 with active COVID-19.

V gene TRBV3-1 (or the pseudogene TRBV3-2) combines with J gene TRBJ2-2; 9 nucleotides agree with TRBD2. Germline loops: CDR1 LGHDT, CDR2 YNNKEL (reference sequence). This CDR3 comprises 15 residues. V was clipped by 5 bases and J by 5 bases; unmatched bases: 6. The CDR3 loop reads CASSAGGLRTGELFF. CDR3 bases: TGTGCCAGCAGCGCGGGGGGGCTGCGGACCGGGGAGCTGTTTTTT.

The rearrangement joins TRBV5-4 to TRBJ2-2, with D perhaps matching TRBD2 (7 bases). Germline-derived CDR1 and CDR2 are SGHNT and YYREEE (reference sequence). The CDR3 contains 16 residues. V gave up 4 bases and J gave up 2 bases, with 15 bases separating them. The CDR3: CASSASGGPNTGELFF. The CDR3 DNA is TGTGCCAGCAGCGCCTCGGGGGGCCCTAACACCGGGGAGCTGTTTTTT.

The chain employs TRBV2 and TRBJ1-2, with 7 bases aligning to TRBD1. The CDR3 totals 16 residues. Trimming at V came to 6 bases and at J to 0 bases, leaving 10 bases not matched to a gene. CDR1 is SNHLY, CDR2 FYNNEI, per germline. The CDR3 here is CASSSDRSPSNYGYTF. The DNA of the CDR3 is TGTGCCAGCAGCTCGGACAGGTCCCCCTCTAACTATGGCTACACCTTC.

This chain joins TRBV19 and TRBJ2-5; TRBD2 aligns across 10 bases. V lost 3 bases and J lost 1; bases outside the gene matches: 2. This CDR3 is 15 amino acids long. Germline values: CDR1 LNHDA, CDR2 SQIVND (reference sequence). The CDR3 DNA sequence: TGTGCCAGTAGTATTGGACTAGCGGTCCAAGAGACCCAGTACTTC. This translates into CASSIGLAVQETQYF.

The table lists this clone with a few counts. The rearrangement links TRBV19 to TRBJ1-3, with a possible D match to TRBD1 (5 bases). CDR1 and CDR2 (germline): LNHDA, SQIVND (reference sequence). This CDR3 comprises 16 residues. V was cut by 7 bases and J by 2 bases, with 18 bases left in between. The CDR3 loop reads CASTQYTGLPGNTIYF. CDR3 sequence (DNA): TGTGCCAGTACCCAATATACAGGTTTGCCTGGAAACACCATATATTTT.

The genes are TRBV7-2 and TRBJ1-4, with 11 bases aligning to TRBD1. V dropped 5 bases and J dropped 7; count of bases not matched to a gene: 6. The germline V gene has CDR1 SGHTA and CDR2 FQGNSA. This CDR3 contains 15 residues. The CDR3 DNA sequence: TGTGCCAGCAGCCCACGGGGGACAGGGGGTGAAAAACTGTTTTTT. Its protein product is CASSPRGTGGEKLFF.

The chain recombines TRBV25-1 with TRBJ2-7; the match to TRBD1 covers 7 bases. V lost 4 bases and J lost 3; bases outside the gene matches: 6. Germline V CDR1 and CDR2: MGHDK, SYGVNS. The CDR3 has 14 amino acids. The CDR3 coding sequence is TGTGCCAGCAGTGGGGAAAGGGGGCGCTACGAGCAGTACTTC. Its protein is CASSGERGRYEQYF.

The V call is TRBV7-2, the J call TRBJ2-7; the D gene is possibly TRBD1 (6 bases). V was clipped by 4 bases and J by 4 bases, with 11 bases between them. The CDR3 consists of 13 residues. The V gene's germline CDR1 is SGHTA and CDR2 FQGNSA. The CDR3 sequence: CASSYIQGYEQYF. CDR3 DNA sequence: TGTGCCAGCAGCTACATACAGGGTTACGAGCAGTACTTC.

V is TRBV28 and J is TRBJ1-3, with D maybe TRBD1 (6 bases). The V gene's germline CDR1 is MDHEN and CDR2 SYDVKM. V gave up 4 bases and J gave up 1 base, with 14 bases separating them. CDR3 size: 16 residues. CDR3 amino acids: CASSSSQGFSGNTIYF. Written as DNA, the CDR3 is TGTGCCAGCAGTTCATCCCAGGGGTTTTCTGGAAACACCATATATTTT.

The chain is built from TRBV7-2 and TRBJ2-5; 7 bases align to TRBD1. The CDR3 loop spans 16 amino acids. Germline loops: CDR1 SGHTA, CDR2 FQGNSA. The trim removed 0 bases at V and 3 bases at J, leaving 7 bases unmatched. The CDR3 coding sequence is TGTGCCAGCAGCTTAGCTGCCCAGGGGGTCAAAGAGACCCAGTACTTC. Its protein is CASSLAAQGVKETQYF.

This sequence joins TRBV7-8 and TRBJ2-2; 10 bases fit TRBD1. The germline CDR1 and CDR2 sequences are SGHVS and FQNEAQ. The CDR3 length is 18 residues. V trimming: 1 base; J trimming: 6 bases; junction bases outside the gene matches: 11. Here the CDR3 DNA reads TGTGCCAGCAGCTTAGTGGGCGTTTTGGGACAGGGGTCCGGGGAGCTGTTTTTT. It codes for CASSLVGVLGQGSGELFF.

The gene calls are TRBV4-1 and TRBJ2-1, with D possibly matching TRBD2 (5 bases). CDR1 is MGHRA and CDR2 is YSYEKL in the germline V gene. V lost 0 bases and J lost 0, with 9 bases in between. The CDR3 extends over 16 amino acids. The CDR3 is CASSQDWSGSYNEQFF. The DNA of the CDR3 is TGCGCCAGCAGCCAAGATTGGAGCGGCTCCTACAATGAGCAGTTCTTC.

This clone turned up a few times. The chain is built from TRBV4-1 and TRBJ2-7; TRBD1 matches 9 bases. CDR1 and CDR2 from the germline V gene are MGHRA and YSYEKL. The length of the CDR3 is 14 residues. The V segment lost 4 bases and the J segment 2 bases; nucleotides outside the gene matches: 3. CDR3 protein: CASSRGTGPYEQYF. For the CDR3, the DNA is TGCGCCAGCAGCCGCGGGACAGGGCCCTACGAGCAGTACTTC.

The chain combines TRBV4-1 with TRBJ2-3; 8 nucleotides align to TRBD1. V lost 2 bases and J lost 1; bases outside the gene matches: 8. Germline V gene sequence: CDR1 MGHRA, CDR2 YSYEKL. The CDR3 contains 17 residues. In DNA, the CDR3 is TGCGCCAGCAGCCAAAAACCCGCGGGACAGGGCACAGATACGCAGTATTTT. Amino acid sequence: CASSQKPAGQGTDTQYF.